Each of the 20 T cell receptor beta chains below was sequenced from the same sample in a study of T cells in localized non-small cell lung cancer (dated by TCRdb to 2018 to 2020). The library was prepared using the immunoSEQ multiplex PCR assay. TCRdb mirrors the immuneACCESS table, restricted to in-frame sequences. Some clones are absent from its copies; in checked studies, under half trace to an unresolved V gene, and the reason for the others is unknown. This sample is represented by roughly 19,000 clones; approximately 80% of them were singletons. Roughly 4.9% of the sample is in the top ten clones. The material sequenced was peripheral blood, taken before any cancer treatment. These receptor sequences come from a man aged 35-75 years with stage I lung adenocarcinoma.

The rearrangement joins TRBV2 to TRBJ1-5; TRBD1 might be the D (5 bases). This CDR3 has 14 residues. The germline V and J ends were trimmed by 6 bases and 7 bases, with 16 bases remaining between them. CDR1 is SNHLY, CDR2 FYNNEI, per germline. The CDR3 here is CASRDISIGQPQHF. As DNA, the CDR3 is TGTGCCAGCAGGGACATATCCATTGGCCAGCCCCAGCATTTT. Full variable domain (outside the CDR3, taken from reference TRBV2 and TRBJ1-5): EPEVTQTPSHQVTQMGQEVILRCVPISNHLYFYWYRQILGQKVEFLVSFYNNEISEKSEIFDDQFSVERPDGSNFTLKIRSTKLEDSAMYFCASRDISIGQPQHFGDGTRLSIL.

As regards this clone: The junction does not match germline at one end; this may be a read error. The chain combines TRBV6-1 with TRBJ2-1; D is unresolved. The CDR3 spans 11 residues. CDR1 and CDR2 (germline): MNHNS, SASEGT. Here the CDR3 DNA reads TGTGCCAACAGTGAATGGAATGAGCAGTTCTTC. It translates to CANSEWNEQFF.

This chain uses TRBV30 with TRBJ1-1; D remains ambiguous. CDR1 is GTSNPN and CDR2 is SVGIG in the germline V gene (reference sequence). V dropped 5 bases and J dropped 1 base, with 17 bases sitting between them. The CDR3 is made up of 15 amino acids. CDR3 in DNA: TGTGCCTGGGAACTATACAGCGCTTGGAACACTGAAGCTTTCTTT. Translation gives CAWELYSAWNTEAFF.

The sample holds a few counts of this clone. The V gene is TRBV18, the J gene TRBJ2-2, with D perhaps TRBD2 (5 bases). Between the trimmed V and J ends, which lost 3 bases and 4 bases, there was a span of 12 bases. Germline V gives CDR1 KGHSH, CDR2 LQKENI. The CDR3 is made up of 15 amino acids. As DNA, the CDR3 is TGTGCCAGCTCACCGATTGATCTAGCCACCGGGGAGCTGTTTTTT. Protein: CASSPIDLATGELFF.

This clone was seen only a few times. The V call is TRBV6-1, the J call TRBJ2-1; D assignment may be TRBD1 or TRBD2 (6 bases each). The germline V gene has CDR1 MNHNS and CDR2 SASEGT. The CDR3 is 15 amino acids. V lost 4 bases and J lost 2, with 12 bases in between. The CDR3 DNA reads TGTGCCAGCAGTGGGCTAGGGGGGCCCTACAATGAGCAGTTCTTC. It is translated as CASSGLGGPYNEQFF.

The rearrangement links TRBV5-4 to TRBJ2-3, with 10 bases identical to TRBD2. V lost 2 bases, J lost 1 base, and 4 bases stayed unmatched. Germline V CDR1 and CDR2: SGHNT, YYREEE (reference sequence). The CDR3 length is 16 residues. CDR3: CASSFLSGGGTDTQYF. Here the CDR3 DNA reads TGTGCCAGCAGCTTCCTCAGCGGGGGGGGCACAGATACGCAGTATTTT.

The V call is TRBV12-5, the J call TRBJ2-1; 11 bases match TRBD2. Germline trimming cut 2 bases from V and 4 bases from J; bases unmatched to any gene: 10. The CDR3 totals 18 residues. CDR1 and CDR2 from the germline V gene are LGHNT and FRNRAP. DNA of the CDR3: TGTGCTAGTGGTTTGTTCACCGGGACTAGCGGAGCTTACAATGAGCAGTTCTTC. Amino acid sequence: CASGLFTGTSGAYNEQFF.

On this clone itself: Other DNA sequences from this sample encode an identical CDR3 as well. The rearrangement joins TRBV30 to TRBJ2-5; D perhaps matches TRBD1 (5 bases). V shed 3 bases and J shed 1 base, with 9 bases lying between them. Per the germline V gene, CDR1 is GTSNPN and CDR2 is SVGIG (reference sequence). The length of the CDR3 is 13 residues. CDR3 nucleotides: TGTGCCTGGAGACGGCAGGGCCAAGAGACCCAGTACTTC. This encodes CAWRRQGQETQYF.

This clone was detected once. This sequence joins TRBV4-1 and TRBJ1-3; D remains unclear. The CDR3 is made up of 13 amino acids. V lost 0 bases, J lost 4 bases, and 4 bases lay in between. Germline V gene lookup returns CDR1 MGHRA and CDR2 YSYEKL. The CDR3 protein is CASSQEDGNTIYF. The CDR3 nucleotides read TGCGCCAGCAGCCAAGAGGACGGAAACACCATATATTTT.

This clone has a handful of counts. This chain's CDR3 is CASSLELAITDTQYF. DNA for the CDR3: TGTGCCAGCAGCTTGGAGCTGGCCATCACAGATACGCAGTATTTT. The chain links TRBV5-4 to TRBJ2-3; D ambiguous. Per the germline V gene, CDR1 is SGHNT and CDR2 is YYREEE (reference sequence). This CDR3 contains 15 residues. The V end lost 0 bases, the J end lost 2 bases, and 10 bases lay between the germline ends.

The chain is built from TRBV29-1 and TRBJ2-2; D is unresolved. V shed 6 bases and J shed 1 base, with 6 bases lying between them. The CDR3 consists of 12 residues. Looked up from germline, CDR1 is SQVTM and CDR2 is ANQGSEA. The CDR3 DNA is TGCAGCGTCCGGAAGAACACCGGGGAGCTGTTTTTT. It translates to CSVRKNTGELFF.

This clone was seen only a few times. The chain employs TRBV10-3 and TRBJ1-2; 9 bases line up with TRBD1. The CDR3 sequence is 13 residues long. Germline CDR1 ENHRY, CDR2 SYGVKD. After removal of 10 bases from V and 7 bases from J, the junction contained 10 bases not matched to a gene. CDR3 coding DNA: TGTGCCAGTTCCGGGACAGGGACCTCTGGCTACACCTTC. Protein sequence: CASSGTGTSGYTF.

The V and J genes are TRBV25-1 and TRBJ2-7; TRBD1 aligns across 7 bases. Germline V gives CDR1 MGHDK, CDR2 SYGVNS. V was pared by 2 bases and J by 3 bases, with 1 base of the junction left unmatched. The CDR3 covers 13 residues. The DNA of the CDR3 is TGTGCCAGCAGTGAAGGACAGGTCTACGAGCAGTACTTC. It encodes CASSEGQVYEQYF.

The J gene is TRBJ1-5, the V gene TRBV2, with TRBD1 matching over 7 bases. CDR1 is SNHLY, CDR2 FYNNEI, per germline. The V segment lost 5 bases and the J segment 1 base; nucleotides outside the gene matches: 2. The CDR3 loop spans 14 amino acids. CDR3 protein: CASSQTGSNQPQHF. CDR3 in DNA: TGTGCCAGCAGTCAGACAGGGAGCAATCAGCCCCAGCATTTT.

V and J are TRBV4-1 and TRBJ1-4; TRBD1 might be the D (6 bases). Germline V CDR1 and CDR2: MGHRA, YSYEKL. Trimming shortened V by 5 bases and J by 8 bases, and 21 bases separated the two germline ends. This CDR3 is 16 amino acids long. Here the CDR3 DNA reads TGCGCCAGCAGCGGCCGGGACACTTCGTCTCGGGAAAAACTGTTTTTT. Protein: CASSGRDTSSREKLFF.

As DNA, the CDR3 is TGTGCCAGCAGCGGGACAGGGAAGAATGAAAAACTGTTTTTT. Its translation: CASSGTGKNEKLFF. J is TRBJ1-4 and V is TRBV11-2, with 9 bases aligning to TRBD1. Germline V lookup: CDR1 SGHAT, CDR2 FQNNGV. This CDR3 comprises 14 residues. J lost 5 bases, V lost 5 bases, and 3 bases had no gene match.

This clone was recorded only once. The chain links TRBV28 to TRBJ2-3; 10 bases fit TRBD2. The junction had 8 bases not matched to a gene; V was cut back by 3 bases and J by 5 bases. The length of the CDR3 is 16 residues. CDR1 and CDR2 from the germline V gene are MDHEN and SYDVKM. CDR3 nucleotide sequence: TGTGCCAGCAGTTTCCGGCCTAGCGGGAGCCTAGATACGCAGTATTTT. This codes for CASSFRPSGSLDTQYF.

With regard to this clone: At the DNA level, this CDR3 is encoded by other sequences in the same sample as well. The V gene is TRBV6-4, the J gene TRBJ1-1; D remains unclear. CDR3 length: 16 amino acids. CDR1 is MRHNA and CDR2 is SNTAGT in the germline V gene. The ends were cut back, 4 bases at V and 6 bases at J, with 21 bases in the middle. The CDR3 DNA follows: TGTGCCAGCAGTGTCCCAGAGGACGCTGGTCTTTCTGAAGCTTTCTTT. Residues: CASSVPEDAGLSEAFF.

The chain links TRBV7-2 to TRBJ2-4, with 8 bases identical to TRBD2. The CDR3 spans 13 residues. CDR1 is SGHTA and CDR2 is FQGNSA in the germline V gene. Germline trimming cut 6 bases from V and 5 bases from J; bases unmatched to any gene: 3. The CDR3 bases are TGTGCCAGCAGGCGAGCGGGGGAAAACATTCAGTACTTC. Translating gives CASRRAGENIQYF.

V usage is TRBV7-9 and J usage is TRBJ2-2; D is uncertain. V was cut by 1 base and J by 3 bases, with 12 bases left in between. The CDR3 covers 16 residues. The germline CDR1 and CDR2 sequences are SEHNR and FQNEAQ (reference sequence). In DNA, the CDR3 is TGTGCCAGCAGCTTAGATCGAACCCAGGACACCGGGGAGCTGTTTTTT. Translated, it gives CASSLDRTQDTGELFF.